Only a few counts were recorded for the clone carrying this T cell receptor beta chain. What it binds is unknown. Between the trimmed V and J ends, which lost 3 bases and 7 bases, there was a span of 10 bases. The CDR3 is 14 residues long. The V gene's germline CDR1 is SEHNR and CDR2 FQNEAQ (reference sequence). Cultured CD4+ T-cell DNA underwent Oncomine TCR Beta short-read sequencing. Genomic DNA was taken out of cultured CD4+ T cells by extraction. Via MiXCR, TCRdb re-called the PCR reads, giving one row per CDR3 protein. This table holds 15,000 to 20,000 distinct CDR3 sequences, approximately 50% found once. The sample belongs to a study of vaccination and CD4 T cells after COVID-19. As for treatment: roughly 11-day PBMC culture with coronavirus spike peptide pools or control peptides (ViraFEST assay).

V is TRBV7-9 and J is TRBJ1-6; no firm D call. Sequencing was performed on CD4+ T cells from blood, cultured in vitro. The receptor's source is a human donor who had recovered from COVID-19. CDR3 sequence (DNA): TGTGCCAGCAGCTTCGGGCCAGACAATTCACCCCTCCACTTT. It yields the protein CASSFGPDNSPLHF.